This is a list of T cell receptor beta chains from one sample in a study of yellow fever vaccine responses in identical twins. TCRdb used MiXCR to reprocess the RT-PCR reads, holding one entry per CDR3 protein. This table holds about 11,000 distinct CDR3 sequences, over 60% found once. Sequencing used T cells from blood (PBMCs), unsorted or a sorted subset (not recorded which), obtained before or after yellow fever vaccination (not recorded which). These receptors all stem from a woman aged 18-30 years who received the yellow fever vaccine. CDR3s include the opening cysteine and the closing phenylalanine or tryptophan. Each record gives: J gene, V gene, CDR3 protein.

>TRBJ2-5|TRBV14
CASSLRDTRGVGETQYF
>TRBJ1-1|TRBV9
CASSSRTGPNTEAFF
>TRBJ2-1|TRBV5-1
CASRLGQGKEQFF
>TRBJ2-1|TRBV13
CASKYGGGSSNEQFF
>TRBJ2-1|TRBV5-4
CASSYRENEQFF
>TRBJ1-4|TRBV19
CASSSRRGEKLFF
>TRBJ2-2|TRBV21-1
CASSKPTEGTGELFF
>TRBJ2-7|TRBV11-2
CASSLNRLYEQYF
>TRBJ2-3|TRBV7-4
CASTLAGGGDTQYF
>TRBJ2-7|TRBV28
CASSLWPRRSYEQYF
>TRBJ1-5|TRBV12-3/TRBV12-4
CASRGTGRQPQHF
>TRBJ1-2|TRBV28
CASSLPRRGLYRYTF
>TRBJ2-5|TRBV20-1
CSAPPLLGGYF
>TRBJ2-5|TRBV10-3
CAISGVPGHQQETQYF
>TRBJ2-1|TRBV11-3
CASSPNRNEQFF
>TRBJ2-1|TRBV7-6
CASSLAGETNEQFF
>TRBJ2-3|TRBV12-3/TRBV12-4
CASSFATADTQYF
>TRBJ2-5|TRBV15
CATTERGLGETQYF
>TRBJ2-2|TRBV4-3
CASSQDRGDAGELFF
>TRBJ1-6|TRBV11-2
CASSDIRFSPLHF
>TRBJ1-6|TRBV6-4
CATRTGGYNSPLHF
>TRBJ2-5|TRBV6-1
CASSTYDSETQYF
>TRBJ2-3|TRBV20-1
CSAMGRAEGDTQYF
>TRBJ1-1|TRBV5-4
CASRHPGDTEAFF
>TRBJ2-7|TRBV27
CASSLGLAYEQYF
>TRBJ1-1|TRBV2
CASFRRVAEAFF
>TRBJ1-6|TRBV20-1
CSALGQGWYNSPLHF
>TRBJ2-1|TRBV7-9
CASSSRTSGRYNEQFF
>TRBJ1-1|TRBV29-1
CSVGPWVQGSNTEAFF
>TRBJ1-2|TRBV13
CASMDTDYGYTF
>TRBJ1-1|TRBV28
CASSFLGQGVLTEAFF
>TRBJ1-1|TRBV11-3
CASSLIPGGTGWATEAFF
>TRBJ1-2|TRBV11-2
CASSPDWTGIYGYTF
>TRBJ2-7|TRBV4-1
CASSPVGLADAYEQYF
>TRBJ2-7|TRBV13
CVSGDSYEQYF
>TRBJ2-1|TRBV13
CASSYQVNNEQFF
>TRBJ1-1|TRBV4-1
CASSHQENTEAFF
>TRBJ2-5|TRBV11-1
CASSFPGLAGEETQYF
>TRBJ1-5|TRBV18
CASSPFKIDSNQPQHF
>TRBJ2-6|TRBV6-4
CASSDERTGGSGANVLTF
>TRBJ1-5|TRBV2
CASSEWGQGGDQPQHF
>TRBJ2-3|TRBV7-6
CASSLFSDLITDTQYF
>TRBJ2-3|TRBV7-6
CASSLGSGTSTDTQYF
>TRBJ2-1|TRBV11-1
CASSLGFARDFRDEQFF
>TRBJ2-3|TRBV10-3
CAISAGNTDTQYF
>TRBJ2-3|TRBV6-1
CASGKEMSTDTQYF
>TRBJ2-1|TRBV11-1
CASSFSAGSPTIFDEQFF
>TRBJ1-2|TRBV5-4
CASSLDSYGYTF